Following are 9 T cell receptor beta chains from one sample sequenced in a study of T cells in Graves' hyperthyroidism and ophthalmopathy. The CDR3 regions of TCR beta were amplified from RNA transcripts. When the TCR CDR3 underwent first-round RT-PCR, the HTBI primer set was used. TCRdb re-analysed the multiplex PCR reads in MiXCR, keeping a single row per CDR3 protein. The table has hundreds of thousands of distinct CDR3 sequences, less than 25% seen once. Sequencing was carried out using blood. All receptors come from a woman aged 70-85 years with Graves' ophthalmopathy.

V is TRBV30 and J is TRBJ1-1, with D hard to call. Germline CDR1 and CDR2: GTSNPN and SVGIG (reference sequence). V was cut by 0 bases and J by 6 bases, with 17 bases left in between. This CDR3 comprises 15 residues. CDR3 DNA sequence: TGTGCCTGGAGTGTACGTGGCAGCTCGGTGGCTGAAGCTTTCTTT. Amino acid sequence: CAWSVRGSSVAEAFF.

The CDR3 spells CASSSRLAGSHEQFF. The CDR3 region has the DNA TGTGCCAGCAGCTCAAGACTAGCGGGAAGCCATGAGCAGTTCTTC. The chain couples TRBV7-6 to TRBJ2-1; TRBD2 agrees at 11 bases. The V segment lost 4 bases and the J segment 8 bases; nucleotides outside the gene matches: 7. CDR3 size: 15 residues. Germline V gives CDR1 SGHVS, CDR2 FNYEAQ.

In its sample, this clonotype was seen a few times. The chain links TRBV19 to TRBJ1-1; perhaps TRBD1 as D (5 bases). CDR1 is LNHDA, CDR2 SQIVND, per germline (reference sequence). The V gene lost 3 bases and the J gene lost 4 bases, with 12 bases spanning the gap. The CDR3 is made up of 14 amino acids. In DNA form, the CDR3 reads TGTGCCAGTAGTATTTTGGGGCAGGGCACTGAAGCTTTCTTT. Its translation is CASSILGQGTEAFF.

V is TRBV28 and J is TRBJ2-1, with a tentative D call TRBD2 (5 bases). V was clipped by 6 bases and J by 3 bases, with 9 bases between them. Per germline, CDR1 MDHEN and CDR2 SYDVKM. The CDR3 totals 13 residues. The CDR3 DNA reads TGTGCCAGCAGGATCGGGGTCTACAATGAGCAGTTCTTC. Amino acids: CASRIGVYNEQFF. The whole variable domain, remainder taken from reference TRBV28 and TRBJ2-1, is DVKVTQSSRYLVKRTGEKVFLECVQDMDHENMFWYRQDPGLGLRLIYFSYDVKMKEKGDIPEGYSVSREKKERFSLILESASTNQTSMYLCASRIGVYNEQFFGPGTRLTVL.

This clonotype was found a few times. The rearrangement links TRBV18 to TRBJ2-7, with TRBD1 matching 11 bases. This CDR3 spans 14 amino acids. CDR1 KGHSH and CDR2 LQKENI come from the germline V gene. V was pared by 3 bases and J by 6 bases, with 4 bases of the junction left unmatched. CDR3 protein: CASSPGQGVPEQYF. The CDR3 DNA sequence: TGTGCCAGCTCACCGGGACAGGGGGTCCCCGAGCAGTACTTC. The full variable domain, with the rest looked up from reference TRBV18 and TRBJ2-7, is NAGVMQNPRHLVRRRGQEARLRCSPMKGHSHVYWYRQLPEEGLKFMVYLQKENIIDESGMPKERFSAEFPKEGPSILRIQQVVRGDSAAYFCASSPGQGVPEQYFGPGTRLTVT.

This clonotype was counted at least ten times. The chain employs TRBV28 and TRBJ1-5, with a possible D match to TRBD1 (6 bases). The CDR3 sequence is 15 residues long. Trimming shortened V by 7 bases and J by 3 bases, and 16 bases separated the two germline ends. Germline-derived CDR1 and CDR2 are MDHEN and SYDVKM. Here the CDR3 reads CASTKTQGSNQPQHF. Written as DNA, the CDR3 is TGTGCCAGCACCAAAACCCAGGGGTCCAATCAGCCCCAGCATTTT.

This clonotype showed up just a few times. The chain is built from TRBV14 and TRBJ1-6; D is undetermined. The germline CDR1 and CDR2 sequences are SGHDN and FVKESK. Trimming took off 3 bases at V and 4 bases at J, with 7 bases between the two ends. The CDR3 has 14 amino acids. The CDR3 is CASSHPGYNSPLHF. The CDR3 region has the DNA TGTGCCAGCAGCCATCCCGGGTATAATTCACCCCTCCACTTT.

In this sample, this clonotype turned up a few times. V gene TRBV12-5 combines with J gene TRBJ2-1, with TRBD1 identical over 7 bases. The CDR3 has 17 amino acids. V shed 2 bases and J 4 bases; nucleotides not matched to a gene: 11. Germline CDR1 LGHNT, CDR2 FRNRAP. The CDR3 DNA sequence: TGTGCTAGTGGTTTGCCAGTCAGACAGGGCTTATACAATGAGCAGTTCTTC. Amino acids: CASGLPVRQGLYNEQFF.

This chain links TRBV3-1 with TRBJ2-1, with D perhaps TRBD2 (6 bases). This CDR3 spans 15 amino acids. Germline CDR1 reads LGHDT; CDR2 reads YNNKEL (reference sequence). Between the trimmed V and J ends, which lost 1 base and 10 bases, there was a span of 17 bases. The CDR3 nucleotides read TGTGCCAGCAGCCAAGTCGGATTCGGGAGCTGGGAGCAGTTCTTC. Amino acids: CASSQVGFGSWEQFF.